The 22 T cell receptor beta chains presented below share a single source sample, sequenced in a study of cytomegalovirus exposure and HLA in healthy donors. PCR involved 60 Vbeta and 13 Jbeta primers. TCRdb keeps only in-frame clones here, not all; method: immunoSEQ multiplex PCR. This sample has 130,000 to 150,000 clones, with around 86% found just once. Sequencing used PBMCs. The receptors stem from a woman between 25 and 40 years old in good health and CMV-seronegative.

The chain uses TRBV4-1 and TRBJ2-3, with 9 bases aligning to TRBD2. This CDR3 contains 18 residues. Germline loops: CDR1 MGHRA, CDR2 YSYEKL. V lost 1 base, J lost 2 bases, and 10 bases stayed unmatched. The CDR3 here is CASSQAVVAGVNTDTQYF. CDR3 nucleotide sequence: TGCGCCAGCAGCCAAGCGGTCGTAGCGGGAGTTAACACAGATACGCAGTATTTT.

The V and J genes are TRBV19 and TRBJ1-1; possibly TRBD1 for D (5 bases). Per germline, CDR1 LNHDA and CDR2 SQIVND (reference sequence). The CDR3 is 18 residues long. Trimming pared 2 bases from V and 1 base from J, leaving 20 bases between. The CDR3 bases are TGTGCCAGTAGTATATCCCTATATACAGGATTCGAGAACACTGAAGCTTTCTTT. Residues: CASSISLYTGFENTEAFF.

This chain connects TRBV29-1 to TRBJ2-7; D perhaps matches TRBD1 (6 bases). CDR3 size: 15 residues. V lost 2 bases to trimming and J lost 4 bases, with 18 bases between them. CDR1 is SQVTM, CDR2 ANQGSEA, per germline. CDR3 amino acids: CSVEWTHEGGYEQYF. The CDR3 DNA sequence: TGCAGCGTTGAATGGACGCACGAAGGGGGATACGAGCAGTACTTC.

CDR3 sequence: CSVETGGADTQYF. DNA of the CDR3: TGCAGCGTTGAAACAGGGGGCGCAGATACGCAGTATTTT. This sequence joins TRBV29-1 and TRBJ2-3; the match to TRBD1 covers 9 bases. The CDR3 runs 13 residues. V dropped 2 bases and J dropped 4; count of bases not matched to a gene: 1. Germline V gene lookup returns CDR1 SQVTM and CDR2 ANQGSEA.

This chain connects TRBV29-1 to TRBJ2-1, with 14 bases that match TRBD2. The ends lost 7 bases at V and 3 bases at J; junction bases unmatched: 17. The length of the CDR3 is 19 residues. The germline V gene encodes CDR1 SQVTM and CDR2 ANQGSEA. Here the CDR3 reads CSADRFGGTSGGNYNEQFF. CDR3 sequence (DNA): TGCAGCGCTGATAGATTCGGTGGGACTAGCGGGGGAAACTACAATGAGCAGTTCTTC.

The chain links TRBV6-1 to TRBJ1-1; D possibly corresponds to TRBD1 (6 bases). The CDR3 length is 13 residues. Germline CDR1 reads MNHNS; CDR2 reads SASEGT. V was shortened by 6 bases and J by 7 bases, with 15 bases between the two germline ends. This chain's CDR3 is CASRLDRWDEAFF. The CDR3 bases are TGTGCCAGCAGGCTAGACAGGTGGGATGAAGCTTTCTTT.

Notes on this clone: Other DNA sequences in this sample translate to the same CDR3. V gene TRBV11-3 combines with J gene TRBJ1-1, with 7 bases lining up with TRBD1. Germline assignment: CDR1 SGHNT and CDR2 YENEEA. Trimming at V came to 6 bases and at J to 5 bases, leaving 6 bases not matched to a gene. The CDR3 has 13 residues. The CDR3 is CASSYRGETEAFF. DNA of the CDR3: TGTGCCAGCAGTTACAGGGGAGAGACTGAAGCTTTCTTT. The full variable domain, its missing parts supplied by reference TRBV11-3 and TRBJ1-1, is EAGVVQSPRYKIIEKKQPVAFWCNPISGHNTLYWYLQNLGQGPELLIRYENEEAVDDSQLPKDRFSAERLKGVDSTLKIQPAELGDSAVYLCASSYRGETEAFFGQGTRLTVV.

The V and J genes are TRBV30 and TRBJ2-2, with TRBD2 matching over 7 bases. With 2 bases clipped from V and 5 bases from J, the junction kept 8 bases outside the gene matches. CDR3 size: 15 residues. Germline loops: CDR1 GTSNPN, CDR2 SVGIG (reference sequence). The CDR3 loop reads CAWSRLAGQTGELFF. The DNA of the CDR3 is TGTGCCTGGAGTAGGTTAGCGGGTCAAACCGGGGAGCTGTTTTTT.

The chain combines TRBV28 with TRBJ2-5; 9 bases are shared with TRBD2. Trimming at V came to 8 bases and at J to 5 bases, leaving 12 bases not matched to a gene. The CDR3 is made up of 15 amino acids. Looked up from germline, CDR1 is MDHEN and CDR2 is SYDVKM. The CDR3 is CASRGLATWAETQYF. CDR3 bases: TGTGCCAGCCGAGGACTAGCGACCTGGGCGGAGACCCAGTACTTC.

The table lists this clone with a few counts. The genes are TRBV2 and TRBJ2-6; unclear D gene. CDR3 size: 11 residues. Germline V gives CDR1 SNHLY, CDR2 FYNNEI. Trimming took off 7 bases at V and 12 bases at J, with 10 bases between the two ends. CDR3 nucleotide sequence: TGTGCCAGCACCATAGTTGTCGTCCTGACTTTC. As protein: CASTIVVVLTF.

This chain connects TRBV2 to TRBJ2-7; 7 bases are shared with TRBD2. The CDR3 has 15 residues. Germline V gives CDR1 SNHLY, CDR2 FYNNEI. V dropped 6 bases and J dropped 5; count of bases not matched to a gene: 13. The chain's CDR3 is CASSSSGESGHEQYF. In DNA, the CDR3 is TGTGCCAGCAGCTCCAGCGGGGAGAGCGGACACGAGCAGTACTTC.

This clone came up once. The chain employs TRBV2 and TRBJ2-1; TRBD2 is a possible D gene (6 bases). V was trimmed by 8 bases and J by 9 bases, leaving 17 bases between them. The CDR3 is 13 residues long. The V gene's germline CDR1 is SNHLY and CDR2 FYNNEI. The CDR3 bases are TGTGCCAGCGGGAGGCTAGCGTACGGTGAGCAGTTCTTC. Protein product: CASGRLAYGEQFF.

The J gene is TRBJ2-5, the V gene TRBV11-2; a weak D match, TRBD1 (7 bases). Germline V gives CDR1 SGHAT, CDR2 FQNNGV. V was pared by 3 bases and J by 5 bases, with 13 bases between. This CDR3 comprises 14 residues. The CDR3: CASSFTGAGETQYF. CDR3 in DNA: TGTGCCAGCAGCTTCACAGGGGCGGGGGAGACCCAGTACTTC. Combining the CDR3 with reference TRBV11-2 and TRBJ2-5 gives the whole variable domain EAGVAQSPRYKIIEKRQSVAFWCNPISGHATLYWYQQILGQGPKLLIQFQNNGVVDDSQLPKDRFSAERLKGVDSTLKIQPAKLEDSAVYLCASSFTGAGETQYFGPGTRLLVL.

V usage is TRBV28 and J usage is TRBJ2-7; D is unclear. V was shortened by 8 bases and J by 3 bases, with 17 bases between the two germline ends. The CDR3 length is 14 residues. CDR1 is MDHEN, CDR2 SYDVKM, per germline. The CDR3 bases are TGTGCCAGCCATTCAAGCCCTCCTGGCTACGAGCAGTACTTC. Translating it yields CASHSSPPGYEQYF.

The chain joins TRBV7-2 to TRBJ1-6; D perhaps matches TRBD1 (5 bases). Germline V gene lookup returns CDR1 SGHTA and CDR2 FQGNSA. This CDR3 spans 15 amino acids. Trimming removed 5 bases from V and 0 bases from J, with 8 bases in between. As DNA, the CDR3 is TGTGCCAGCAGCCGACAGAGCTCCTATAATTCACCCCTCCACTTT. Translation gives CASSRQSSYNSPLHF.

The J gene is TRBJ2-7, the V gene TRBV30; the D gene is possibly TRBD2 (5 bases). Trimming left V 0 bases short and J 7 bases short, with 13 bases between. CDR1 is GTSNPN and CDR2 is SVGIG in the germline V gene (reference sequence). This CDR3 spans 13 amino acids. The CDR3 DNA reads as TGTGCCTGGAGTGTACCGGAGGCTTGGGAGCAGTACTTC. This translates into CAWSVPEAWEQYF.

This chain links TRBV6-4 with TRBJ2-1; tentatively, D is TRBD2 (6 bases). The CDR3 consists of 15 residues. V was shortened by 5 bases and J by 10 bases, with 21 bases between the two germline ends. Germline CDR1 MRHNA, CDR2 SNTAGT. CDR3 sequence (DNA): TGTGCCAGCAGTCCCCGACTAGGCCGCCGAGGGGAGCAGTTCTTC. Its protein product is CASSPRLGRRGEQFF.

This clone was seen a single time. The chain uses TRBV7-2 and TRBJ1-3; TRBD1 agrees at 10 bases. V trimming: 6 bases; J trimming: 3 bases; junction bases outside the gene matches: 5. There are 15 residues in the CDR3. CDR1 is SGHTA, CDR2 FQGNSA, per germline. The CDR3 protein is CASRPTGGLGNTIYF. As DNA, the CDR3 is TGTGCCAGCAGGCCGACAGGGGGCCTTGGAAACACCATATATTTT.

CDR3 DNA: TGTGCCAGCAGTGGACAGGGTCGCGGTCCACCCCTCCACTTT. It translates to CASSGQGRGPPLHF. The chain is built from TRBV2 and TRBJ1-6; 7 positions match TRBD1. CDR3 length equals 14 residues. The V and J ends lost 4 bases and 11 bases, in that order; junction bases with no gene match: 8. CDR1 SNHLY and CDR2 FYNNEI come from the germline V gene. Full variable domain (rest looked up from reference TRBV2 and TRBJ1-6): EPEVTQTPSHQVTQMGQEVILRCVPISNHLYFYWYRQILGQKVEFLVSFYNNEISEKSEIFDDQFSVERPDGSNFTLKIRSTKLEDSAMYFCASSGQGRGPPLHFGNGTRLTVT.

This chain links TRBV4-2 with TRBJ2-1; D is unclear. Germline CDR1 reads LGHNA; CDR2 reads YNFKEQ. The germline V and J ends were trimmed by 0 bases and 7 bases, with 16 bases remaining between them. The CDR3 length is 16 residues. This chain's CDR3 is CASSQDLRVVWNEQFF. CDR3 DNA sequence: TGTGCCAGCAGCCAAGATCTTCGGGTAGTATGGAATGAGCAGTTCTTC.

In this sample, this clone turned up a few times. A junction end diverges from the germline sequence, so it may reflect a read error. This chain links TRBV7-9 with TRBJ2-3, with 10 bases lining up with TRBD1. The CDR3 has 17 amino acids. CDR1 SEHNR and CDR2 FQNEAQ come from the germline V gene (reference sequence). The CDR3 DNA is TGTTCCAGCAGCTTAGTCGGCTCGACAGGGGGCGCAGATACGCAGTATTTT. Amino acid sequence: CSSSLVGSTGGADTQYF.

The rearrangement links TRBV2 to TRBJ2-1; 13 bases are shared with TRBD2. CDR3 length: 16 amino acids. CDR1 is SNHLY, CDR2 FYNNEI, per germline. Trimming took 4 bases from V and 8 from J; bases not matched to a gene: 8. CDR3 DNA: TGTGCCAGCAGTGGTGGGACTAGCGGGACTCTAGATGAGCAGTTCTTC. It yields the protein CASSGGTSGTLDEQFF. The whole variable domain, filled in from reference TRBV2 and TRBJ2-1, reads EPEVTQTPSHQVTQMGQEVILRCVPISNHLYFYWYRQILGQKVEFLVSFYNNEISEKSEIFDDQFSVERPDGSNFTLKIRSTKLEDSAMYFCASSGGTSGTLDEQFFGPGTRLTVL.